This T cell receptor (beta chain) stems from a study of Ad26.COV2.S vaccination and SARS-CoV-2 variants. Study-wide findings and caveats: Across vaccine and placebo recipients, the breadth of non-spike TCRs was similar. Higher spike-specific TCR breadth was found in vaccine recipients than in placebo recipients. Reportedly, spike-specific CD8+ and CD4+ T cell responses achieved substantial breadth once vaccination had taken place.

Method: immunoSEQ multiplex PCR; TCRdb's copy keeps in-frame clones and lacks some. This table has hundreds of thousands of clones, roughly 90% appearing once. This CDR3 has 15 amino acids. The ends were cut back, 5 bases at V and 4 bases at J, with 16 bases in the middle. The germline gives CDR1 SEHNR, CDR2 FQNEAQ (reference sequence). As for this clone: Antigen unknown.

Treatment specified: some 19 received Ad26.COV2.S at low or high dose, single or two shots; roughly five received placebo; per-sample allocation not given. The investigators took samples on day 63 after the first vaccine or placebo injection. As its vector, the vaccine had Ad26, which expressed Wuhan-strain SARS-CoV-2 spike. The sequencing used peripheral blood, collected in a trial of Ad26.COV2.S vaccine versus placebo. This clonotype originated in a person aged 18-65 years who received the Ad26.COV2.S COVID-19 vaccine or a placebo. This chain uses TRBV7-9 with TRBJ2-3; maybe TRBD1 (6 bases). The CDR3 nucleotides are TGTGCCAGCAGCGGGGACAAAACGTTCCCAGATACGCAGTATTTT. Translating it yields CASSGDKTFPDTQYF.